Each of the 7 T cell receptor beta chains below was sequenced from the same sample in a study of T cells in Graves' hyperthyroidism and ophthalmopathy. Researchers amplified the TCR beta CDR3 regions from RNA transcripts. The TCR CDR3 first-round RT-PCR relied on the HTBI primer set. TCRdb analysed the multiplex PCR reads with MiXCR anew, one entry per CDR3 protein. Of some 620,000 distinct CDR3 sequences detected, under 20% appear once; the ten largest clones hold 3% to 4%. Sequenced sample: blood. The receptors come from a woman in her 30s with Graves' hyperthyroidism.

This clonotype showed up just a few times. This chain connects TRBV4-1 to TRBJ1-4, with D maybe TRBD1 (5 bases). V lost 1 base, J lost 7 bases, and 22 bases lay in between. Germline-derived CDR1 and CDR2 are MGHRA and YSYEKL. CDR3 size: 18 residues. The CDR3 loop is CASSQAPTSGWMSEKLFF. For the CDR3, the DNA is TGCGCCAGCAGCCAAGCCCCAACCTCAGGGTGGATGAGTGAAAAACTGTTTTTT.

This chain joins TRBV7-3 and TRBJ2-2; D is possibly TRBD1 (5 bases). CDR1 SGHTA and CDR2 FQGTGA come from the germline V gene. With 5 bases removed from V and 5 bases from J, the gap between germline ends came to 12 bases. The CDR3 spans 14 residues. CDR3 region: CASSAQGRTGELFF. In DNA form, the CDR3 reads TGTGCCAGCAGCGCCCAGGGTCGAACCGGGGAGCTGTTTTTT. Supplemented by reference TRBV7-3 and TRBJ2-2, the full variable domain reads GAGVSQTPSNKVTEKGKYVELRCDPISGHTALYWYRQSLGQGPEFLIYFQGTGAADDSGLPNDRFFAVRPEGSVSTLKIQRTERGDSAVYLCASSAQGRTGELFFGEGSRLTVL.

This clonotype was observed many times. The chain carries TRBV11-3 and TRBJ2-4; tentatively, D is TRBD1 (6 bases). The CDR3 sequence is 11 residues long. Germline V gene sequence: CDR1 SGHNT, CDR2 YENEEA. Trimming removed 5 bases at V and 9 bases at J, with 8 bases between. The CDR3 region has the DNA TGTGCCAGCAGCCTGGGGGCCATTCAGTACTTC. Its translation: CASSLGAIQYF.

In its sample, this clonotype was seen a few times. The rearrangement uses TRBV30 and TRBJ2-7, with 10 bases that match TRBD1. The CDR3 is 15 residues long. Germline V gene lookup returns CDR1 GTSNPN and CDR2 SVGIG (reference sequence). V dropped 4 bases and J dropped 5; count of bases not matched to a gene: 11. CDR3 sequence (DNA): TGTGCCTGGACCGGAACTGGGACAGGGGCGGACGAGCAGTACTTC. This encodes CAWTGTGTGADEQYF. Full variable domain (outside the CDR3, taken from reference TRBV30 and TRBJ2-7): SQTIHQWPATLVQPVGSPLSLECTVEGTSNPNLYWYRQAAGRGLQLLFYSVGIGQISSEVPQNLSASRPQDRQFILSSKKLLLSDSGFYLCAWTGTGTGADEQYFGPGTRLTVT.

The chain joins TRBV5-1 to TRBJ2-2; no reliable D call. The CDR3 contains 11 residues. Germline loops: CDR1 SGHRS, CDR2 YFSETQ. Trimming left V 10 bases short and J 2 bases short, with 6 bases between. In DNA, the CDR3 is TGCGCCGTTGGAAACACCGGGGAGCTGTTTTTT. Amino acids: CAVGNTGELFF.

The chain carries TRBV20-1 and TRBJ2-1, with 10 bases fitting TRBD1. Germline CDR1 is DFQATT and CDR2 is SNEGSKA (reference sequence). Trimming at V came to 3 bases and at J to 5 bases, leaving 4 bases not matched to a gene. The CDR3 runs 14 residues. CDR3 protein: CSARGQGRHNEQFF. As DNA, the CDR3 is TGCAGTGCTAGGGGACAGGGGCGCCACAATGAGCAGTTCTTC.

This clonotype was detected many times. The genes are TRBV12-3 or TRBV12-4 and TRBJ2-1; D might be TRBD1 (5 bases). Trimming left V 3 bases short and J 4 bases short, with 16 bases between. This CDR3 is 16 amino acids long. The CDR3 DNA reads TGTGCCAGCAGTTTTGGCAGGGTACAGGTATACAATGAGCAGTTCTTC. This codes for CASSFGRVQVYNEQFF.